This T cell receptor beta chain stems from a study of blood T cell repertoires in COVID-19. Study-wide context: The United States, Italy and Spain provided the acute and convalescent COVID-19 samples. PBMCs, B-cell-depleted T cells, or T cells were the source of the cDNA or gDNA that made up the material.

The ends were cut back, 4 bases at V and 1 base at J, with 11 bases in the middle. CDR3 size: 14 residues. Germline values: CDR1 SGHRS, CDR2 YFSETQ. The repertoire was sequenced with immunoSEQ multiplex PCR; TCRdb's copy has only in-frame clones and lacks some. The sample gives just over 650,000 clones, more than 80% of which show up once; about 0.24% is in the top ten. The gene calls are TRBV5-1 and TRBJ1-1; D remains unclear. The specimen was peripheral blood. The origin of this receptor is a woman aged 18-29 years with acute or convalescent COVID-19. This CDR3 reads CASSVDGWNTEAFF. CDR3 DNA: TGCGCCAGCAGCGTGGACGGTTGGAACACTGAAGCTTTCTTT.